These 12 T cell receptor beta chains were all obtained from the same sample, sequenced in a study of blood T cell repertoires in COVID-19. Produced via immunoSEQ multiplex PCR; TCRdb's table is partial and in-frame only. The table records 250,000 to 300,000 clones, approximately 87% of them present only once. Sequenced: peripheral blood. The receptors here all came from a woman in her forties who had recovered from COVID-19.

This clone occurred a few times. This chain joins TRBV25-1 and TRBJ2-2; no firm D call. Trimming removed 3 bases from V and 0 bases from J, with 5 bases in between. The CDR3 loop spans 14 amino acids. CDR1 and CDR2 (germline): MGHDK, SYGVNS. Here the CDR3 reads CASSDPTNTGELFF. The CDR3 nucleotides are TGTGCCAGCAGTGACCCTACGAACACCGGGGAGCTGTTTTTT.

The table lists this clone with a few counts. CDR3 in amino acids: CASSYSGTGSVFF. The CDR3 nucleotides read TGTGCCAGCAGTTACTCCGGGACAGGGAGTGTGTTCTTC. The chain combines TRBV6-5 with TRBJ2-1, with 9 bases that match TRBD1. V gave up 0 bases and J gave up 15 bases; unmatched junction bases: 6. The CDR3 is made up of 13 amino acids. Germline CDR1 and CDR2: MNHEY and SVGAGI.

The V gene is TRBV11-2, the J gene TRBJ2-3, with 9 bases matching TRBD2. Germline V gene lookup returns CDR1 SGHAT and CDR2 FQNNGV. V shed 1 base, J shed 5 bases, and the junction held 13 bases outside the gene matches. The length of the CDR3 is 18 residues. CDR3: CASSLGPFGGGAIDTQYF. CDR3 nucleotide sequence: TGTGCCAGCAGCTTAGGCCCTTTTGGCGGGGGGGCCATAGATACGCAGTATTTT.

The rearrangement links TRBV18 to TRBJ2-1; D is possibly TRBD1 (6 bases). Germline CDR1 and CDR2: KGHSH and LQKENI. Between the trimmed V and J ends, which lost 3 bases and 0 bases, there was a span of 9 bases. CDR3 size: 15 residues. The CDR3 DNA follows: TGTGCCAGCTCACCTCAGGGGAGCTCCTACAATGAGCAGTTCTTC. This translates into CASSPQGSSYNEQFF.

The rearrangement joins TRBV18 to TRBJ1-2; D not resolved. CDR3 length: 20 residues. CDR1 is KGHSH, CDR2 LQKENI, per germline. V was cut by 3 bases and J by 0 bases, with 26 bases left in between. The CDR3 coding sequence is TGTGCCAGCTCACCGACTTTTGTAACGGAGGGAGCCCTAACTAACTATGGCTACACCTTC. It codes for CASSPTFVTEGALTNYGYTF. The variable domain in full, with the rest retrieved from reference TRBV18 and TRBJ1-2, is NAGVMQNPRHLVRRRGQEARLRCSPMKGHSHVYWYRQLPEEGLKFMVYLQKENIIDESGMPKERFSAEFPKEGPSILRIQQVVRGDSAAYFCASSPTFVTEGALTNYGYTFGSGTRLTVV.

The chain employs TRBV18 and TRBJ2-3; TRBD2 is a possible D gene (6 bases). Trimming shortened V by 3 bases and J by 6 bases, and 10 bases separated the two germline ends. The germline CDR1 and CDR2 sequences are KGHSH and LQKENI. The CDR3 runs 13 residues. CDR3 sequence: CASSPGTPDTQYF. DNA for the CDR3: TGTGCCAGCTCACCCGGGACTCCCGATACGCAGTATTTT.

This chain connects TRBV6-1 to TRBJ1-1, with D unresolved. Trimming left V 2 bases short and J 4 bases short, with 11 bases between. The germline CDR1 and CDR2 sequences are MNHNS and SASEGT. This CDR3 has 14 amino acids. The CDR3 sequence is CASSEHRGGTEAFF. The CDR3 coding sequence is TGTGCCAGCAGTGAACATCGGGGAGGCACTGAAGCTTTCTTT.

V is TRBV5-1 and J is TRBJ2-1, with D possibly being TRBD2 (6 bases). The CDR3 is made up of 18 amino acids. The V and J ends lost 4 bases and 0 bases respectively, with 20 bases between them. The germline V gene encodes CDR1 SGHRS and CDR2 YFSETQ. CDR3 nucleotide sequence: TGCGCCAGCAGCCTCCAACCCTTAGCGGTTAGCTCCTACAATGAGCAGTTCTTC. Translation gives CASSLQPLAVSSYNEQFF.

This sequence joins TRBV5-6 and TRBJ2-7; weak D call: TRBD1 (5 bases). Trimming took off 4 bases at V and 2 bases at J, with 16 bases between the two ends. This CDR3 has 15 amino acids. The germline V gene encodes CDR1 SGHDT and CDR2 YYEEEE. The CDR3 coding sequence is TGTGCCAGCAGCCGGCTATCGACAGCTACCTACGAGCAGTACTTC. It is translated as CASSRLSTATYEQYF.

The chain employs TRBV2 and TRBJ1-5, with TRBD1 identical over 7 bases. This CDR3 has 14 amino acids. V was clipped by 6 bases and J by 6 bases; unmatched bases: 8. CDR1 SNHLY and CDR2 FYNNEI come from the germline V gene. The CDR3 here is CASRGGGRGQPQHF. The CDR3 coding sequence is TGTGCCAGCAGAGGAGGGGGCCGTGGTCAGCCCCAGCATTTT. Full variable domain (rest looked up from reference TRBV2 and TRBJ1-5): EPEVTQTPSHQVTQMGQEVILRCVPISNHLYFYWYRQILGQKVEFLVSFYNNEISEKSEIFDDQFSVERPDGSNFTLKIRSTKLEDSAMYFCASRGGGRGQPQHFGDGTRLSIL.

The chain employs TRBV24-1 and TRBJ2-2; TRBD2 is a possible D gene (7 bases). The CDR3 runs 16 residues. V was trimmed by 0 bases and J by 6 bases, leaving 13 bases between them. Per the germline V gene, CDR1 is KGHDR and CDR2 is SFDVKD. CDR3 coding DNA: TGTGCCACCAGTGATTTGCAAGTAGGGGGGGCCGGGGAGCTGTTTTTT. Amino acid sequence: CATSDLQVGGAGELFF.

This chain links TRBV5-1 with TRBJ2-3; TRBD2 might be the D (6 bases). Germline CDR1 and CDR2: SGHRS and YFSETQ. This CDR3 spans 15 amino acids. The ends were cut back, 2 bases at V and 0 bases at J, with 10 bases in the middle. In nucleotides, the CDR3 is TGCGCCAGCAGCTTCGATAGCGGTAGCACAGATACGCAGTATTTT. Translating it yields CASSFDSGSTDTQYF. Together with reference TRBV5-1 and TRBJ2-3, the CDR3 gives the full variable domain: KAGVTQTPRYLIKTRGQQVTLSCSPISGHRSVSWYQQTPGQGLQFLFEYFSETQRNKGNFPGRFSGRQFSNSRSEMNVSTLELGDSALYLCASSFDSGSTDTQYFGPGTRLTVL.